This TCR beta chain was captured in a study of blood T cell repertoires in COVID-19. Trimming removed 1 base from V and 3 bases from J, with 7 bases in between. Germline lookup yields CDR1 SGHVS and CDR2 FNYEAQ. The CDR3 is made up of 14 amino acids. Some clones are missing from TCRdb's copy, which holds only in-frame ones; the method was immunoSEQ multiplex PCR. This sample has hundreds of thousands of clones, with 87% found just once. The source of this sequence is a man younger than 35 with active or convalescent COVID-19. The specimen sequenced was peripheral blood. The chain couples TRBV7-6 to TRBJ1-5; no clear D. The CDR3 coding sequence is TGTGCCAGCAGCTTAGATAATTTCAATCAGCCCCAGCATTTT. Its translation: CASSLDNFNQPQHF. The variable domain in full, with the rest retrieved from reference TRBV7-6 and TRBJ1-5, is GAGVSQSPRYKVTKRGQDVALRCDPISGHVSLYWYRQALGQGPEFLTYFNYEAQQDKSGLPNDRFSAERPEGSISTLTIQRTEQRDSAMYRCASSLDNFNQPQHFGDGTRLSIL.